These T cell receptor beta chains were read from a single sample in a study of regulatory T cells. The data were produced by immunoSEQ multiplex PCR, yet TCRdb's version contains in-frame clones alone and is incomplete. The sample contains roughly 15,000 clones, roughly 90% of which appear only once. What was sequenced was CD8+ T cells sorted from blood. The receptors were gathered from a person aged 18 to 35 with CD3G deficiency. Each CDR3 is given with its conserved first and last residue. Fields, in order: CDR3 DNA, CDR3 protein, D gene, J gene, V gene. A D gene is named only where the DNA matches it firmly.

cdr3_nt: TGTGCCAGCAGCTTAGGGACTGTTGGCGTGACAGATACGCAGTATTTT; cdr3_aa: CASSLGTVGVTDTQYF; d_call: NA; j_call: TRBJ2-3; v_call: TRBV7-2
cdr3_nt: TGTGCCAGCAGCCCCCGGGGGCACTCCTACAATGAGCAGTTCTTC; cdr3_aa: CASSPRGHSYNEQFF; d_call: NA; j_call: TRBJ2-1; v_call: TRBV13
cdr3_nt: TGTGCCAGCAGCTCGACACTTGCTAACTATGGCTACACCTTC; cdr3_aa: CASSSTLANYGYTF; d_call: NA; j_call: TRBJ1-2; v_call: TRBV7-2
cdr3_nt: TGTGCCACCAGCACCTTGGCGGGGGGTTATACCGGGGAGCTGTTTTTT; cdr3_aa: CATSTLAGGYTGELFF; d_call: TRBD2; j_call: TRBJ2-2; v_call: TRBV15
cdr3_nt: TGTGCCAGCTCACCACCGGAAGGGACCTCATTCGACGAGCAGTTCTTC; cdr3_aa: CASSPPEGTSFDEQFF; d_call: NA; j_call: TRBJ2-1; v_call: TRBV18
cdr3_nt: TGTGCCAGCAGCGAGACTAGCGGGAGGACTCTTCAAGAGACCCAGTACTTC; cdr3_aa: CASSETSGRTLQETQYF; d_call: TRBD2; j_call: TRBJ2-5; v_call: TRBV7-9
cdr3_nt: TGTGCCTGGAGGACCTCGGGGGGGCTTTCTGAAGCTTTCTTT; cdr3_aa: CAWRTSGGLSEAFF; d_call: NA; j_call: TRBJ1-1; v_call: TRBV30
cdr3_nt: TGCGCCAGCATGTTAGATACGCAGTATTTT; cdr3_aa: CASMLDTQYF; d_call: NA; j_call: TRBJ2-3; v_call: TRBV10-2
cdr3_nt: TGTGCCAGCAGTGGTTGGGAGGCCAAAAACATTCAGTACTTC; cdr3_aa: CASSGWEAKNIQYF; d_call: NA; j_call: TRBJ2-4; v_call: TRBV2
cdr3_nt: TGTGCCAGCAGCCCATGGACGGAGAACACTGAAGCTTTCTTT; cdr3_aa: CASSPWTENTEAFF; d_call: NA; j_call: TRBJ1-1; v_call: TRBV7-9
cdr3_nt: TGTGCCAGCAGCCAGGCCTACAGCGGTACTGAAGCTTTCTTT; cdr3_aa: CASSQAYSGTEAFF; d_call: NA; j_call: TRBJ1-1; v_call: TRBV14
cdr3_nt: TGTGCCTGGAGTTGGAGTTCTGGAAACACCATATATTTT; cdr3_aa: CAWSWSSGNTIYF; d_call: NA; j_call: TRBJ1-3; v_call: TRBV30
cdr3_nt: TGTGCCAGCAGTGGGGTGGCAGCTAGCAATCAGCCCCAGCATTTT; cdr3_aa: CASSGVAASNQPQHF; d_call: NA; j_call: TRBJ1-5; v_call: TRBV6-1
cdr3_nt: TGTGCCTGGAGTGTATGGGGGGGTAATCAGCCCCAGCATTTT; cdr3_aa: CAWSVWGGNQPQHF; d_call: NA; j_call: TRBJ1-5; v_call: TRBV30
cdr3_nt: TGCGCCAGCAGCCAAGGGGAGGGAACCTACGAGCAGTACTTC; cdr3_aa: CASSQGEGTYEQYF; d_call: NA; j_call: TRBJ2-7; v_call: TRBV5-2
cdr3_nt: TGTGCCAGCAGTTTACGTCCAGGCTTCTACGAGCAGTACTTC; cdr3_aa: CASSLRPGFYEQYF; d_call: NA; j_call: TRBJ2-7; v_call: TRBV27
cdr3_nt: TGTGCCAGCAGCCTCGGACCCGGGACTAGCCCAGATACGCAGTATTTT; cdr3_aa: CASSLGPGTSPDTQYF; d_call: TRBD2; j_call: TRBJ2-3; v_call: TRBV7-9
cdr3_nt: TGTGCCAGCAGCCACGCCCGATCGGGAATGTGGCAGTTCTTC; cdr3_aa: CASSHARSGMWQFF; d_call: NA; j_call: TRBJ2-1; v_call: TRBV7-8
cdr3_nt: TGCGCCAGCAGTGAGTCGGGACAGGGGGTATATGGCTACACCTTC; cdr3_aa: CASSESGQGVYGYTF; d_call: TRBD1; j_call: TRBJ1-2; v_call: TRBV10-1
cdr3_nt: TGTGCCAGCAGCTTGTGGATACTAGCGGGGGTTTTCCCAGAGACCCAGTACTTC; cdr3_aa: CASSLWILAGVFPETQYF; d_call: TRBD2; j_call: TRBJ2-5; v_call: TRBV7-2
cdr3_nt: TGTGCCAGCAGCTTAAGCACCACGCTTTCCACTGAAGCTTTCTTT; cdr3_aa: CASSLSTTLSTEAFF; d_call: NA; j_call: TRBJ1-1; v_call: TRBV11-2